Each of the 30 T cell receptor beta chains below was sequenced from the same sample in a study of cytomegalovirus exposure and HLA in healthy donors (dated by TCRdb to the late 2010s). The library was generated by the immunoSEQ multiplex PCR assay. For the multiplex PCR, a mixture combining 60 forward primers for TCR Vbeta segments and 13 reverse primers for TCR Jbeta segments was used. Imported from immuneACCESS, the table was reduced by TCRdb to in-frame sequences with V and J called. These copies leave out some clones; in studies compared against another copy, an unresolved V gene accounts for under half, and the cause of the remainder is not known. The sample table shows about 110,000 clones, and around 15% are seen once. Approximately 0.8% of the sample goes to the ten largest clones. Material for sequencing was PBMCs. These receptors originate from a female donor in good health and CMV-seronegative.

This clone was seen a few times. This chain uses TRBV7-2 with TRBJ2-1; D gene uncertain. This CDR3 comprises 12 residues. Per germline, CDR1 SGHTA and CDR2 FQGNSA. V lost 5 bases and J 6 bases, leaving 8 bases between the germline ends. The CDR3 region is CASSILGNEQFF. CDR3 nucleotide sequence: TGTGCCAGCAGCATCCTAGGCAATGAGCAGTTCTTC.

The chain combines TRBV10-3 with TRBJ2-1; no reliable D call. Germline V CDR1 and CDR2: ENHRY, SYGVKD. The CDR3 spans 13 residues. V was pared by 7 bases and J by 5 bases, with 12 bases between. The CDR3 here is CAITMTPHNEQFF. The CDR3, as DNA: TGTGCCATCACCATGACTCCCCACAATGAGCAGTTCTTC.

V gene TRBV7-9 combines with J gene TRBJ1-1, with D maybe TRBD1 (6 bases). V was clipped by 0 bases and J by 1 base, with 12 bases between them. This CDR3 region has 16 residues. Germline CDR1 is SEHNR and CDR2 is FQNEAQ (reference sequence). The CDR3 here is CASSLAFRGQNTEAFF. CDR3 sequence (DNA): TGTGCCAGCAGCTTAGCTTTCAGGGGACAGAACACTGAAGCTTTCTTT.

This clone was seen a handful of times. This chain joins TRBV9 and TRBJ1-3; D might be TRBD1 (6 bases). The ends were cut back, 3 bases at V and 4 bases at J, with 11 bases in the middle. This CDR3 region has 14 residues. Germline-derived CDR1 and CDR2 are SGDLS and YYNGEE. CDR3 bases: TGTGCCAGCAGCGCATTGACAGGCGGAAACACCATATATTTT. It yields the protein CASSALTGGNTIYF.

For the CDR3, the DNA is TGTGCCAGCAGTAGGGGTTCTGAGCAGTTCTTC. Its translation: CASSRGSEQFF. The chain employs TRBV28 and TRBJ2-1; perhaps TRBD1 as D (5 bases). The ends were cut back, 5 bases at V and 9 bases at J, with 8 bases in the middle. Germline CDR1 and CDR2: MDHEN and SYDVKM. The CDR3 has 11 residues.

V and J are TRBV28 and TRBJ2-7; D gene ambiguous. This CDR3 contains 13 residues. Trimming took off 3 bases at V and 1 base at J, with 7 bases between the two ends. Germline CDR1 and CDR2: MDHEN and SYDVKM. The CDR3 coding sequence is TGTGCCAGCAGTTTGCCCAGGTCCTACGAGCAGTACTTC. Amino acid sequence: CASSLPRSYEQYF.

This chain's CDR3 is CASSEMGGIGPYEQYF. The CDR3, as DNA: TGTGCCAGCAGTGAAATGGGGGGAATAGGGCCCTACGAGCAGTACTTC. This rearrangement joins TRBV2 to TRBJ2-7; perhaps TRBD2 as D (6 bases). Trimming removed 2 bases at V and 2 bases at J, with 16 bases between. The CDR3 sequence is 16 residues long. Per the germline V gene, CDR1 is SNHLY and CDR2 is FYNNEI.

The rearrangement links TRBV4-3 to TRBJ1-4, with D maybe TRBD1 (6 bases). The CDR3 has 16 amino acids. Trimming removed 2 bases at V and 4 bases at J, with 14 bases between. Germline V gene sequence: CDR1 LGHNA, CDR2 YSLEER. CDR3 DNA: TGCGCCAGCAGCCAACATACAGGGAGGGGTAATGAAAAACTGTTTTTT. Protein sequence: CASSQHTGRGNEKLFF.

Only a few counts were recorded for this clone. The CDR3 DNA sequence: TGTGCCATCAGTGATCCGGCCGGGACAGGGGACACTGAAGCTTTCTTT. This codes for CAISDPAGTGDTEAFF. This chain connects TRBV10-3 to TRBJ1-1, with 10 bases identical to TRBD1. This CDR3 spans 16 amino acids. V was pared by 3 bases and J by 3 bases, with 7 bases of the junction left unmatched. CDR1 ENHRY and CDR2 SYGVKD come from the germline V gene.

The chain uses TRBV5-1 and TRBJ2-3, with 15 nucleotides matching TRBD2. Germline values: CDR1 SGHRS, CDR2 YFSETQ. The CDR3 runs 18 residues. V shed 4 bases, J shed 0 bases, and the junction held 6 bases outside the gene matches. The CDR3 loop is CASSAGLAGGRSTDTQYF. Written as DNA, the CDR3 is TGCGCCAGCAGCGCCGGACTAGCGGGGGGGCGTAGCACAGATACGCAGTATTTT.

This clone was counted between two and nine times. The gene calls are TRBV5-1 and TRBJ1-2; no firm D call. Trimming left V 1 base short and J 6 bases short, with 13 bases between. Germline-derived CDR1 and CDR2 are SGHRS and YFSETQ. The CDR3 is 14 amino acids. The CDR3 region has the DNA TGCGCCAGCAGCTTGCCCTCAAGTGCGGATGGCTACACCTTC. It codes for CASSLPSSADGYTF.

V gene TRBV6-6 combines with J gene TRBJ2-7; D is unclear. This CDR3 has 15 amino acids. Trimming removed 6 bases from V and 0 bases from J, with 15 bases in between. Germline CDR1 MNHNY, CDR2 SVGAGI (reference sequence). The CDR3 region has the DNA TGTGCCAGCAGCCCCACGACTTGGAGCTCCTACGAGCAGTACTTC. The encoded protein is CASSPTTWSSYEQYF.

This sequence joins TRBV7-6 and TRBJ2-5; D might be TRBD2 (5 bases). The CDR3 is 12 residues long. Between the trimmed V and J ends, which lost 5 bases and 5 bases, there was a span of 9 bases. Germline assignment: CDR1 SGHVS and CDR2 FNYEAQ. The CDR3 coding sequence is TGTGCCAGCAGCCGGGAACCGGAGACCCAGTACTTC. This gives the protein CASSREPETQYF.

This clone was seen only a few times. The V gene is TRBV2, the J gene TRBJ2-6; no clear D. V gave up 1 base and J gave up 2 bases, with 9 bases separating them. From germline, CDR1 is SNHLY and CDR2 FYNNEI. The CDR3 is 16 residues long. CDR3 DNA sequence: TGTGCCAGCAGTGAAGATCCAGGCCCTGGGGCCAACGTCCTGACTTTC. Its translation: CASSEDPGPGANVLTF.

J is TRBJ1-6 and V is TRBV15, with D hard to call. The germline CDR1 and CDR2 sequences are LNHNV and YYDKDF (reference sequence). The CDR3 extends over 16 amino acids. The germline V and J ends were trimmed by 0 bases and 8 bases, with 14 bases remaining between them. The CDR3 spells CATSRDLGRVDSPLHF. The CDR3 nucleotides are TGTGCCACCAGCAGAGATCTAGGCCGCGTAGATTCACCCCTCCACTTT.

The chain is built from TRBV5-1 and TRBJ2-2, with TRBD1 identical over 7 bases. The CDR3 has 16 amino acids. With 0 bases clipped from V and 2 bases from J, the junction kept 4 bases outside the gene matches. CDR1 and CDR2 (germline): SGHRS, YFSETQ. CDR3 nucleotides: TGCGCCAGCAGCTTGGAGGGGGCAATAAACACCGGGGAGCTGTTTTTT. Encoded protein: CASSLEGAINTGELFF.

J is TRBJ1-5 and V is TRBV7-3; D call uncertain. The CDR3 loop spans 14 amino acids. V was shortened by 2 bases and J by 2 bases, with 7 bases between the two germline ends. CDR1 SGHTA and CDR2 FQGTGA come from the germline V gene. DNA for the CDR3: TGTGCCAGCAGCTTAGGAGGAGGCAATCAGCCCCAGCATTTT. It encodes CASSLGGGNQPQHF.

The rearrangement uses TRBV27 and TRBJ2-6, with D possibly TRBD1 on 5 matching bases. Trimming left V 5 bases short and J 2 bases short, with 13 bases between. CDR1 and CDR2 (germline): MNHEY, SMNVEV (reference sequence). CDR3 length: 16 residues. CDR3 DNA: TGTGCCAGCAGTAATATCAGGGTGGCTGGGGCCAACGTCCTGACTTTC. This encodes CASSNIRVAGANVLTF.

This clone was detected only a few times. J is TRBJ2-7 and V is TRBV5-1; TRBD2 agrees at 7 bases. There are 13 residues in the CDR3. CDR1 is SGHRS, CDR2 YFSETQ, per germline. Germline trimming cut 5 bases from V and 6 bases from J; bases unmatched to any gene: 8. CDR3 in amino acids: CASRLTGRVEQYF. The CDR3 region has the DNA TGCGCCAGCAGACTAACGGGGAGGGTCGAGCAGTACTTC.

This chain joins TRBV6-1 and TRBJ2-3, with 8 bases lining up with TRBD1. The CDR3 contains 15 residues. Germline-derived CDR1 and CDR2 are MNHNS and SASEGT. Germline trimming cut 4 bases from V and 2 bases from J; bases unmatched to any gene: 5. CDR3 amino acids: CASSGGQAITDTQYF. Here the CDR3 DNA reads TGTGCCAGCAGTGGGGGACAGGCGATCACAGATACGCAGTATTTT.

This clone appeared a few times. The chain links TRBV4-3 to TRBJ2-7, with TRBD2 as a possible D gene (6 bases). Trimming removed 1 base from V and 3 bases from J, with 13 bases in between. Germline V gene lookup returns CDR1 LGHNA and CDR2 YSLEER. The CDR3 is made up of 15 amino acids. For the CDR3, the DNA is TGCGCCAGCAGCCAAGCCGGCGGGAATGGCTACGAGCAGTACTTC. It encodes CASSQAGGNGYEQYF.

This clone was seen only a few times. The rearrangement uses TRBV5-1 and TRBJ2-5; weak D call: TRBD1 (6 bases). Germline V gene lookup returns CDR1 SGHRS and CDR2 YFSETQ. Trimming took off 2 bases at V and 5 bases at J, with 7 bases between the two ends. CDR3 length: 12 residues. The CDR3 is CASSFRGETQYF. As DNA, the CDR3 is TGCGCCAGCAGCTTCAGGGGTGAGACCCAGTACTTC.

The table lists this clone with a few counts. The chain employs TRBV4-3 and TRBJ2-1, with 11 bases aligning to TRBD2. The J segment lost 6 bases and the V segment lost 1 base, leaving 14 bases of the junction unmatched. Germline CDR1 and CDR2: LGHNA and YSLEER. This CDR3 spans 19 amino acids. The CDR3 spells CASSQGGTSGKGPVNEQFF. CDR3 sequence (DNA): TGCGCCAGCAGCCAAGGGGGGACTAGCGGAAAAGGCCCCGTCAATGAGCAGTTCTTC.

This clone was detected a few times. The V and J genes are TRBV5-4 and TRBJ2-3, with TRBD2 matching over 7 bases. This CDR3 region has 14 residues. The V and J ends lost 4 bases and 3 bases, in that order; junction bases with no gene match: 5. In germline, CDR1 is SGHNT, CDR2 YYREEE (reference sequence). This CDR3 is CASSGGGRTDTQYF. In DNA, the CDR3 is TGTGCCAGCAGCGGGGGGGGGAGGACAGATACGCAGTATTTT.

The genes are TRBV5-8 and TRBJ1-1, with 10 bases identical to TRBD1. CDR1 SGHTS and CDR2 YDEGEE come from the germline V gene. The CDR3 totals 17 residues. With V trimmed by 0 bases and J by 6 bases, 11 bases remained unmatched. The CDR3 coding sequence is TGTGCCAGCAGCTTGGGGTTATTCCGGGACAGGGGACCTGAAGCTTTCTTT. Its translation: CASSLGLFRDRGPEAFF.

This clone was seen a handful of times. The chain couples TRBV30 to TRBJ1-1, with D possibly matching TRBD1 (5 bases). Germline loops: CDR1 GTSNPN, CDR2 SVGIG (reference sequence). The CDR3 loop spans 15 amino acids. The germline V and J ends were trimmed by 2 bases and 0 bases, with 13 bases remaining between them. CDR3 DNA: TGTGCCTGGAGTACCTACACCAGGGTGAACACTGAAGCTTTCTTT. This codes for CAWSTYTRVNTEAFF. Drawing the rest from reference TRBV30 and TRBJ1-1, the complete variable domain is SQTIHQWPATLVQPVGSPLSLECTVEGTSNPNLYWYRQAAGRGLQLLFYSVGIGQISSEVPQNLSASRPQDRQFILSSKKLLLSDSGFYLCAWSTYTRVNTEAFFGQGTRLTVV.

V and J are TRBV28 and TRBJ2-1; TRBD2 matches 10 bases. The CDR3 spans 16 residues. V lost 7 bases to trimming and J lost 4 bases; unmatched junction nucleotides: 10. The germline V gene encodes CDR1 MDHEN and CDR2 SYDVKM. Written as DNA, the CDR3 is TGTGCCAGCACTAAACACGGGACTAGCGAATACAATGAGCAGTTCTTC. It specifies CASTKHGTSEYNEQFF.

This clone was counted between two and nine times. V and J are TRBV6-5 and TRBJ2-7, with 11 bases identical to TRBD1. The germline gives CDR1 MNHEY, CDR2 SVGAGI. The trim removed 6 bases at V and 2 bases at J, leaving 3 bases unmatched. CDR3 length equals 14 residues. CDR3 loop: CASSKGQGAYEQYF. The CDR3 DNA sequence: TGTGCCAGCAGCAAGGGACAGGGGGCCTACGAGCAGTACTTC.

This clone has only a few counts. The genes are TRBV4-2 and TRBJ2-3; the D is unclear. Per the germline V gene, CDR1 is LGHNA and CDR2 is YNFKEQ. V lost 2 bases and J 2 bases, leaving 11 bases between the germline ends. The CDR3 contains 15 residues. CDR3 DNA sequence: TGTGCCAGCAGCCAACTGCTAAACCCCACAGATACGCAGTATTTT. Translation gives CASSQLLNPTDTQYF.

The rearrangement joins TRBV5-1 to TRBJ1-2, with 7 bases fitting TRBD1. Trimming at V came to 4 bases and at J to 8 bases, leaving 8 bases not matched to a gene. Looked up from germline, CDR1 is SGHRS and CDR2 is YFSETQ. The CDR3 sequence is 13 residues long. The DNA for the CDR3 is TGCGCCAGCAGCCTACCGACAGGGTCCGGCTACACCTTC. It specifies CASSLPTGSGYTF.